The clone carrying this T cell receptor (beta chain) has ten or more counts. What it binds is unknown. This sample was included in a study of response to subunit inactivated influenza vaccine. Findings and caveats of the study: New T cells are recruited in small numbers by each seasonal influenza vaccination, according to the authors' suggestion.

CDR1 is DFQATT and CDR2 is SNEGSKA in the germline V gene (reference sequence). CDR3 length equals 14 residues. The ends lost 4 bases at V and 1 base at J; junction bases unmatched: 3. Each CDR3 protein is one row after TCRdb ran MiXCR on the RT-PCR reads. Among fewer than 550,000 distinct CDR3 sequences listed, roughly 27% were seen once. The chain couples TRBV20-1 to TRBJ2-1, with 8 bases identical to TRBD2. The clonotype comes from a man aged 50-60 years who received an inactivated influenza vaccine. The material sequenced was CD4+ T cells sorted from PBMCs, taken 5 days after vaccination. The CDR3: CSATIAGSYNEQFF. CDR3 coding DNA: TGCAGTGCTACTATAGCGGGATCCTACAATGAGCAGTTCTTC.